This T cell receptor (beta chain) originates from a study of cytomegalovirus exposure and HLA in healthy donors. Remarks on this clone: Germline is not matched at one junction end, which may reflect a read error.

With 60 Vbeta and 13 Jbeta primers, the PCR was carried out. The method was immunoSEQ multiplex PCR; TCRdb's version includes in-frame clones alone and lacks a portion of them. Of approximately 120,000 clones listed, around 84% were seen once; the top ten hold about 2%. Germline values: CDR1 SEHNR, CDR2 FQNEAQ (reference sequence). CDR3 length equals 16 residues. Sequenced sample: PBMCs. This receptor was taken from a man aged 18 to 29 in good health and CMV-seronegative. The gene calls are TRBV7-9 and TRBJ1-2; TRBD1 matches at 11 bases. The CDR3 coding sequence is TGTTCCAGCAGCACTTGGACAGGGGGCTTTTCCTATGGCTACACCTTC. Protein sequence: CSSSTWTGGFSYGYTF.